This TCR beta chain was found in a study of blood T cell repertoires in COVID-19. V lost 8 bases and J lost 5; bases outside the gene matches: 5. The germline gives CDR1 LNHDA, CDR2 SQIVND (reference sequence). This CDR3 has 14 amino acids. Profiling relied on immunoSEQ multiplex PCR, and the TCRdb table lists in-frame clones only, not all of them. The repertoire holds about 260,000 clones, with 83% as singletons. The rearrangement links TRBV19 to TRBJ2-3, with 12 bases that match TRBD1. The receptor was isolated from a man between 60 and 75 years old who had recovered from COVID-19. The sequenced sample consisted of peripheral blood. The CDR3 nucleotides are TGTGCCAGTGGGGACAGGGGGCTTTTAGATACGCAGTATTTT. Translation gives CASGDRGLLDTQYF.